This paragraph reports one T cell receptor beta chain. This CDR3 is 16 amino acids long. Germline CDR1 reads LGHNA; CDR2 reads YNFKEQ. V lost 6 bases, J lost 5 bases, and 9 bases stayed unmatched. Repertoires were generated with immunoSEQ multiplex PCR, while TCRdb's copy carries only in-frame clones and drops some. Of 49,000 or so clones in the sample, roughly 92% were seen once. This sample is drawn from a study of T cell changes during pregnancy in multiple sclerosis. The origin of this receptor is a female donor with multiple sclerosis, enrolled in a pregnancy study. The sequencing used peripheral blood, collected in the third trimester of pregnancy. The J gene is TRBJ2-2, the V gene TRBV4-2, with 10 nucleotides matching TRBD2. Here the CDR3 reads CASRDLAGGRTGELFF. As DNA, the CDR3 is TGTGCCAGCAGGGATTTAGCGGGAGGTCGAACCGGGGAGCTGTTTTTT.